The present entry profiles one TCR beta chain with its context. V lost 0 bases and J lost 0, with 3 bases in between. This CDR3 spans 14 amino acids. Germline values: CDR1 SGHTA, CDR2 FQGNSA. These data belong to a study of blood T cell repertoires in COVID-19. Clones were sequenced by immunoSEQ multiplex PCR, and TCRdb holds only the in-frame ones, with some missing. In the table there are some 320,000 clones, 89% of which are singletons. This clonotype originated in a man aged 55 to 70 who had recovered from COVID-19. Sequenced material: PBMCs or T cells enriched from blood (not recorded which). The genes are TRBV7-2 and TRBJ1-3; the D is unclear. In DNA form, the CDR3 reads TGTGCCAGCAGCTTAGCCGTCTCTGGAAACACCATATATTTT. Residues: CASSLAVSGNTIYF.